The rows below give T cell receptor beta chains drawn from one sample of a study of identical twins. TCRdb used MiXCR to reprocess the 5' RACE reads, holding one entry per CDR3 protein. The sample has 1,800,000 or so distinct CDR3 sequences, about 31% seen once. The material sequenced was cord blood. These receptors came from a newborn girl in good health. CDR3s include the opening cysteine and the closing phenylalanine or tryptophan. A D gene is named only where the DNA matches it firmly. Size is stated for part of the rows, as once, few or many counts, or as a class when the clone is expanded.

CDR3 DNA | CDR3 protein | clone size | J gene | V gene | D gene
TGTGCCAGCAGCCACACAGGAGATGAGCAGTTCTTC | CASSHTGDEQFF | - | TRBJ2-1 | TRBV3-1 | -
TGTGCCAGCAGCTTAGGTGGGGGGGTGAACACTGAAGCTTTCTTT | CASSLGGGVNTEAFF | few | TRBJ1-1 | TRBV5-1 | -
TGTGCCACCAGTGATTTCACAGGGGGGAGACTAGTCCCCTCCTACAATGAGCAGTTCTTC | CATSDFTGGRLVPSYNEQFF | few | TRBJ2-1 | TRBV24-1 | TRBD1
TGTGCCAGCAAGCCAGGCCCCTATGGCTACACCTTC | CASKPGPYGYTF | few | TRBJ1-2 | TRBV2 | -
TGCAGTGCTAGGCCTACAGGGGGAGGGAATGAGCAGTTCTTC | CSARPTGGGNEQFF | few | TRBJ2-1 | TRBV20-1 | -
TGTGCCAGCAGGGACAGTCCGGGGTATAATTCACCCCTCCACTTT | CASRDSPGYNSPLHF | few | TRBJ1-6 | TRBV25-1 | -
TGCAGCGTTGATGGTCTACAGGATAAAGCTTTCTTT | CSVDGLQDKAFF | - | TRBJ1-1 | TRBV29-1 | -
TGTGCCAGCAGTGAATTTACAGGGAGATCCTACGAGCAGTACTTC | CASSEFTGRSYEQYF | - | TRBJ2-7 | TRBV25-1 | -
TGTGCCAGTAGTATTTCCGGCAGCAGGGCCTATGGCTACACCTTC | CASSISGSRAYGYTF | - | TRBJ1-2 | TRBV19 | -
TGTGCCAGCAGTGGAAGGCGACTAGCGGAGCACAATGAGCAGTACTTC | CASSGRRLAEHNEQYF | - | TRBJ2-7 | TRBV2 | TRBD2
TGTGCCAGCAGTTCCACAGGGAGAGGGCAGCCCCAGCATTTT | CASSSTGRGQPQHF | - | TRBJ1-5 | TRBV12-3/TRBV12-4 | -
TGCGCCAGCAGCGGCACTAGCGGGAGTCCCTCTTATTACAATGAGCAGTACTTC | CASSGTSGSPSYYNEQYF | - | TRBJ2-7 | TRBV4-1 | TRBD2
TGCGCCAGCAGCTCCAGGGGGACGGCCAATGAGCAGTTCTTC | CASSSRGTANEQFF | few | TRBJ2-1 | TRBV5-1 | TRBD1
TGTGCCAGCAGCCATTTAGGACTGAAAAACATTCAGTACTTC | CASSHLGLKNIQYF | few | TRBJ2-4 | TRBV3-1 | -
TGCAGTGCCCGCAACTGGCGATACACTGAAGCTTTCTTT | CSARNWRYTEAFF | - | TRBJ1-1 | TRBV20-1 | -
TGCAGTGCTAGGCTAGCGGGGGGGGTCTACAATGAGCAGTACTTC | CSARLAGGVYNEQYF | - | TRBJ2-7 | TRBV20-1 | TRBD2
TGTGCCAGCTCACAGGGGGCGCATCAAGGCTACACCTTC | CASSQGAHQGYTF | few | TRBJ1-2 | TRBV18 | TRBD1
TGTGCCAGCAGCGCGGGGGGGACTAATGAAAAACTGTTTTTT | CASSAGGTNEKLFF | - | TRBJ1-4 | TRBV9 | -
TGTGCCAGCAGCCGCGACTCCTATTACAATGAGCAGTTCTTC | CASSRDSYYNEQFF | many | TRBJ2-1 | TRBV7-8 | -
TGTGCCAGCGACAGGTCAACCGGGGAGCTGTTTTTT | CASDRSTGELFF | - | TRBJ2-2 | TRBV28 | -
TGCAGCGTTGGGCATAACAGGGTGAACACTGAAGCTTTCTTT | CSVGHNRVNTEAFF | few | TRBJ1-1 | TRBV29-1 | -
TGTGCCAGTAGTCCTCTCGGCGGACACTACACTGAAGCTTTCTTT | CASSPLGGHYTEAFF | - | TRBJ1-1 | TRBV19 | -
TGTGCCACCGGAAATGGCGGGGAGCTGTTTTTT | CATGNGGELFF | few | TRBJ2-2 | TRBV24-1 | -
TGTGCCACCAGTGATTTCAATGAGCAGTTCTTC | CATSDFNEQFF | many | TRBJ2-1 | TRBV24-1 | -
TGTGCCAGCAGTGAAGCAGCCTATGGCTACACCTTC | CASSEAAYGYTF | few | TRBJ1-2 | TRBV6-1 | -
TGTGCCAGTAGTATCCTAAAAGGGAGTTTGCGGAATGAGCAGTTCTTC | CASSILKGSLRNEQFF | - | TRBJ2-1 | TRBV19 | -
TGTGCCAGCAGTTCCTTTCGGACAGCCAAGGGGAACACTGAAGCTTTCTTT | CASSSFRTAKGNTEAFF | - | TRBJ1-1 | TRBV12-3/TRBV12-4 | -
TGCAGTGCTAGGATGGGCAGTGTTAATGAAAAACTGTTTTTT | CSARMGSVNEKLFF | few | TRBJ1-4 | TRBV20-1 | -
TGTGCCAGCAGTTATGAGAGGACTAGGAGAGTCTATGAGCAGTTCTTC | CASSYERTRRVYEQFF | - | TRBJ2-1 | TRBV12-3/TRBV12-4 | TRBD2
TGCAGTGCTAGATGGGAAAACAGGGTAGGGAGCAATCAGCCCCAGCATTTT | CSARWENRVGSNQPQHF | few | TRBJ1-5 | TRBV20-1 | -
TGTGCCAGCAGCTTTGTACCGGGGTCCTACGAGCAGTACTTC | CASSFVPGSYEQYF | - | TRBJ2-7 | TRBV5-4 | -
TGTGCCAGCCAGTCTGAACGGAATGAGCAGTTCTTC | CASQSERNEQFF | - | TRBJ2-1 | TRBV4-2 | -
TGCAGTGCAACTCCAGGGCCCTACGAGCAGTACTTC | CSATPGPYEQYF | few | TRBJ2-7 | TRBV20-1 | -
TGCGCCAGCAGCTCCCCGGGACTGGGGAGATCCAATGAGCAGTTCTTC | CASSSPGLGRSNEQFF | - | TRBJ2-1 | TRBV5-1 | -
TGTGCCAGCACGTTTGTGGGCTATGAAAAACTGTTTTTT | CASTFVGYEKLFF | - | TRBJ1-4 | TRBV6-1 | -
TGTGCCAGCAGTGAAAGTCGGACAGGGCGTGAAAAACTGTTTTTT | CASSESRTGREKLFF | few | TRBJ1-4 | TRBV25-1 | TRBD1
TGCGCCAGCAGCCGGGGACTAGCGAACCAAGAGACCCAGTACTTC | CASSRGLANQETQYF | many | TRBJ2-5 | TRBV5-1 | TRBD2
TGTGCCAGCAGCTCCGGACGGACCTATGGCTACACCTTC | CASSSGRTYGYTF | many | TRBJ1-2 | TRBV11-2 | -
TGCAGAGCCAAGGGGAAGAACTACGAGCAGTACTTC | CRAKGKNYEQYF | many | TRBJ2-7 | TRBV20-1 | -
TGTGCCAGCAGCGTCGACAGGGGGGCTAACTATGGCTACACCTTC | CASSVDRGANYGYTF | few | TRBJ1-2 | TRBV11-2 | TRBD1
TGTGCCAGCAGTTACTCTAGGGACAGGGGGCTGTTTTTT | CASSYSRDRGLFF | few | TRBJ1-4 | TRBV6-5 | TRBD1
TGCGCCAGCAGTGAGGCCCCTTCGACAGGGTTGACAGATACGCAGTATTTT | CASSEAPSTGLTDTQYF | few | TRBJ2-3 | TRBV10-2 | TRBD1
TGTGCCAGCAGCGTACTAACAGGGGATTGGCTAGGTGGCTACACCTTC | CASSVLTGDWLGGYTF | many | TRBJ1-2 | TRBV9 | TRBD1
TGTGCCAGCAGCCAAGCCGCAGGCAGGAACACTGAAGCTTTCTTT | CASSQAAGRNTEAFF | - | TRBJ1-1 | TRBV3-1 | -
TGTGCCAGCAGCCTCCGGGACAGGGGAGGAGGCTACACCTTC | CASSLRDRGGGYTF | - | TRBJ1-2 | TRBV7-2 | TRBD1
TGCAGTGCTAGAGATAGGGGCGAGGCTAACTATGGCTACACCTTC | CSARDRGEANYGYTF | few | TRBJ1-2 | TRBV20-1 | -
TGCGCCAGCAGCTGGGGACAGGACGAGCGGTACTTC | CASSWGQDERYF | - | TRBJ2-5 | TRBV5-1 | TRBD1
TGCAGTGCTAGAGATCCGAATCGTAAAACCGGGGAGCTGTTTTTT | CSARDPNRKTGELFF | - | TRBJ2-2 | TRBV20-1 | -
TGTGCCAGCAGTTTACACGGGGAGAACACTGAAGCTTTCTTT | CASSLHGENTEAFF | - | TRBJ1-1 | TRBV27 | -
TGTGCCAGCAGTTTAATCGAGTCCGGGGAGCTGTTTTTT | CASSLIESGELFF | - | TRBJ2-2 | TRBV28 | -
TGTGCCAGCAGCCAACGGGGGGGAGATACGCAGTATTTT | CASSQRGGDTQYF | few | TRBJ2-3 | TRBV3-1 | TRBD2
TGTGCCAGCAGCTCCCAAACGGGAAGGGGAGAGACCCAGTACTTC | CASSSQTGRGETQYF | - | TRBJ2-5 | TRBV5-4 | -
TGCAGTGCTGAGACTAGCGGGGCACCCTACGAGCAGTACTTC | CSAETSGAPYEQYF | - | TRBJ2-7 | TRBV20-1 | TRBD2
TGCAGTGCTAGTAGGCTAGCGGGGACATCTAGCACAGATACGCAGTCTTTT | CSASRLAGTSSTDTQSF | - | TRBJ2-3 | TRBV20-1 | TRBD2
TGCAGCGTTGAAGATCTTGGGACAGGGGGCTATGGCGACACCTTC | CSVEDLGTGGYGDTF | once | TRBJ1-2 | TRBV29-1 | TRBD1
TGTGCCAGTAGCTACTCCGAAGGCATCTATGGCTACACCTTC | CASSYSEGIYGYTF | - | TRBJ1-2 | TRBV19 | -
TGTGCCAGCAGTGTATCCGGTACAGGGGGCTACGAGCAGTACTTC | CASSVSGTGGYEQYF | few | TRBJ2-7 | TRBV2 | TRBD1
TGTGCCAGTACCCTGGGAGGGGGCAATCAGCCCCAGCATTTT | CASTLGGGNQPQHF | - | TRBJ1-5 | TRBV19 | -